The 27 T cell receptor beta chains below were found in one sample sequenced in a study of blood T cell repertoires in COVID-19. The assay was immunoSEQ multiplex PCR, and TCRdb's table has in-frame clones only and misses some. The sample includes approximately 110,000 clones, 85% to 90% seen only once; the top ten take roughly 4.5%. The sequenced material came from peripheral blood. These receptors were collected from a man between 45 and 60 years old with acute or convalescent COVID-19.

The chain couples TRBV9 to TRBJ2-1; 7 bases align to TRBD2. The CDR3 length is 15 residues. Germline V CDR1 and CDR2: SGDLS, YYNGEE. The ends lost 0 bases at V and 7 bases at J; junction bases unmatched: 7. CDR3 region: CASSVGGAGVNEQFF. CDR3 nucleotides: TGTGCCAGCAGCGTAGGAGGGGCGGGGGTAAATGAGCAGTTCTTC. Supplemented by reference TRBV9 and TRBJ2-1, the full variable domain reads DSGVTQTPKHLITATGQRVTLRCSPRSGDLSVYWYQQSLDQGLQFLIQYYNGEERAKGNILERFSAQQFPDLHSELNLSSLELGDSALYFCASSVGGAGVNEQFFGPGTRLTVL.

J is TRBJ2-7 and V is TRBV28; weak D call: TRBD1 (6 bases). Per the germline V gene, CDR1 is MDHEN and CDR2 is SYDVKM. CDR3 length: 16 residues. Trimming shortened V by 4 bases and J by 0 bases, and 16 bases separated the two germline ends. The CDR3 nucleotides read TGTGCCAGCAGTTCGCCGGGACACCTATCCTCCTACGAGCAGTACTTC. Translation gives CASSSPGHLSSYEQYF.

V usage is TRBV15 and J usage is TRBJ1-5; 7 nucleotides line up with TRBD1. Germline CDR1 reads LNHNV; CDR2 reads YYDKDF (reference sequence). The CDR3 consists of 15 residues. Trimming took 5 bases from V and 0 from J; bases not matched to a gene: 4. The DNA for the CDR3 is TGTGCCACCAGCGGTTACAGGGGTAGCAATCAGCCCCAGCATTTT. Translation gives CATSGYRGSNQPQHF.

This clone was seen many times. The CDR3 DNA follows: TGCGCCAGCAGTAAAGGCTCGGAGCGTGACACTGAAGCTTTCTTT. It encodes CASSKGSERDTEAFF. The chain uses TRBV5-1 and TRBJ1-1; D not certain. The CDR3 contains 15 residues. Deletions cut 5 bases from V and 3 bases from J, with 17 bases between. Germline assignment: CDR1 SGHRS and CDR2 YFSETQ.

The chain couples TRBV5-1 to TRBJ2-3; 11 bases agree with TRBD2. The CDR3 is 18 amino acids. Looked up from germline, CDR1 is SGHRS and CDR2 is YFSETQ. V lost 5 bases to trimming and J lost 2 bases; unmatched junction nucleotides: 13. The CDR3 is CASSPQPSSGGITDTQYF. The CDR3, as DNA: TGCGCCAGCAGTCCCCAACCTTCTAGCGGGGGGATCACAGATACGCAGTATTTT.

This rearrangement joins TRBV5-1 to TRBJ1-4; D uncertain. Germline-derived CDR1 and CDR2 are SGHRS and YFSETQ. Trimming shortened V by 0 bases and J by 1 base, and 10 bases separated the two germline ends. This CDR3 region has 16 residues. This CDR3 is CASSLVGGLTNEKLFF. CDR3 sequence (DNA): TGCGCCAGCAGCTTGGTTGGAGGGTTAACTAATGAAAAACTGTTTTTT.

The chain combines TRBV10-1 with TRBJ2-3; the D gene is possibly TRBD2 (6 bases). Trimming pared 4 bases from V and 2 bases from J, leaving 13 bases between. Germline values: CDR1 WNHNN, CDR2 SYGVQD (reference sequence). CDR3 length: 15 residues. For the CDR3, the DNA is TGCGCCAGCAGTGTTGGTAGCGGTTACACAGATACGCAGTATTTT. This translates into CASSVGSGYTDTQYF.

The chain recombines TRBV29-1 with TRBJ1-1; no reliable D call. V shed 4 bases and J shed 4 bases, with 10 bases lying between them. The CDR3 totals 12 residues. Per the germline V gene, CDR1 is SQVTM and CDR2 is ANQGSEA. The CDR3 nucleotides read TGCAGCGTTGTGAGGGCTGGCACTGAAGCTTTCTTT. Residues: CSVVRAGTEAFF.

This clone was observed once. The chain employs TRBV18 and TRBJ2-1, with TRBD1 matching 7 bases. There are 13 residues in the CDR3. V gave up 3 bases and J gave up 6 bases; unmatched junction bases: 2. Germline V gene lookup returns CDR1 KGHSH and CDR2 LQKENI. CDR3 nucleotide sequence: TGTGCCAGCTCACCGGGACAGTTCAATGAGCAGTTCTTC. Protein sequence: CASSPGQFNEQFF.

This clone has a single count. This chain links TRBV10-1 with TRBJ2-7, with 9 bases identical to TRBD2. The V gene end was trimmed by 1 base and the J gene end by 6 bases; junction bases not matched to a gene: 4. Germline V lookup: CDR1 WNHNN, CDR2 SYGVQD (reference sequence). This CDR3 has 14 residues. CDR3 sequence reads: CASSELAGASEQYF. The DNA of the CDR3 is TGCGCCAGCAGTGAGTTAGCGGGAGCAAGCGAGCAGTACTTC.

This chain joins TRBV6-6 and TRBJ2-3, with 8 bases aligning to TRBD2. The J segment lost 3 bases and the V segment lost 7 bases, leaving 9 bases of the junction unmatched. The CDR3 loop spans 15 amino acids. Germline CDR1 is MNHNY and CDR2 is SVGAGI (reference sequence). CDR3 loop: CASKIRGGQTDTQYF. Written as DNA, the CDR3 is TGTGCCAGCAAAATCCGGGGGGGCCAGACAGATACGCAGTATTTT.

V usage is TRBV12-3 or TRBV12-4 and J usage is TRBJ1-6; D call uncertain. Deletions cut 2 bases from V and 8 bases from J, with 4 bases between. This CDR3 region has 12 residues. CDR3 region: CASSLPDSPLHF. The DNA for the CDR3 is TGTGCCAGCAGTTTACCGGATTCACCCCTCCACTTT.

The rearrangement joins TRBV10-3 to TRBJ1-1; TRBD1 matches 8 bases. The CDR3 loop spans 15 amino acids. CDR1 is ENHRY and CDR2 is SYGVKD in the germline V gene. The J segment lost 3 bases and the V segment lost 6 bases, leaving 9 bases of the junction unmatched. CDR3 DNA: TGTGCCATCAGCCCCACAGGGGGAAGGGACACTGAAGCTTTCTTT. Its protein product is CAISPTGGRDTEAFF.

V is TRBV5-4 and J is TRBJ2-5; TRBD1 aligns across 8 bases. Germline values: CDR1 SGHNT, CDR2 YYREEE (reference sequence). The CDR3 runs 15 residues. Losses at the gene ends were 0 bases for V and 2 bases for J; bases not matched to a gene: 3. The CDR3 bases are TGTGCCAGCAGCTTGGGGACAGGGAAACAAGAGACCCAGTACTTC. As protein: CASSLGTGKQETQYF.

This chain links TRBV18 with TRBJ2-1, with TRBD2 matching 7 bases. V gave up 3 bases and J gave up 2 bases; unmatched junction bases: 4. CDR1 is KGHSH, CDR2 LQKENI, per germline. CDR3 length equals 15 residues. CDR3: CASSPGEGTYNEQFF. CDR3 coding DNA: TGTGCCAGCTCACCGGGGGAGGGTACCTACAATGAGCAGTTCTTC.

The chain has TRBV13 and TRBJ2-3, with TRBD2 identical over 7 bases. J gave up 2 bases and V 1 base, and 3 bases lay outside the gene matches. There are 15 residues in the CDR3. CDR1 and CDR2 from the germline V gene are PRHDT and FYEKMQ (reference sequence). The CDR3 loop is CASSLEAGFTDTQYF. As DNA, the CDR3 is TGTGCCAGCAGCTTAGAAGCGGGGTTCACAGATACGCAGTATTTT.

V usage is TRBV19 and J usage is TRBJ1-5; 7 nucleotides align to TRBD1. The CDR3 sequence is 15 residues long. Trimming took 7 bases from V and 5 from J; bases not matched to a gene: 11. From germline, CDR1 is LNHDA and CDR2 SQIVND (reference sequence). The CDR3 reads CASIPTGAVDQPQHF. CDR3 coding DNA: TGTGCCAGTATTCCCACAGGGGCGGTGGATCAGCCCCAGCATTTT. The variable domain in full, completed from reference TRBV19 and TRBJ1-5, reads DGGITQSPKYLFRKEGQNVTLSCEQNLNHDAMYWYRQDPGQGLRLIYYSQIVNDFQKGDIAEGYSVSREKKESFPLTVTSAQKNPTAFYLCASIPTGAVDQPQHFGDGTRLSIL.

J is TRBJ2-2 and V is TRBV12-5; TRBD2 is a possible D gene (5 bases). The CDR3 has 15 amino acids. Germline CDR1 reads LGHNT; CDR2 reads FRNRAP. V lost 6 bases, J lost 4 bases, and 15 bases lay in between. The DNA for the CDR3 is TGTGCTAGTGGGGAGCGGAGTCGGGGCACCGGGGAGCTGTTTTTT. This translates into CASGERSRGTGELFF.

The chain links TRBV5-8 to TRBJ2-1; 16 nucleotides line up with TRBD2. There are 17 residues in the CDR3. In germline, CDR1 is SGHTS, CDR2 YDEGEE. V trimming: 4 bases; J trimming: 9 bases; junction bases outside the gene matches: 10. CDR3 nucleotides: TGTGCCAGCAGCACAGGGACTAGCGGGGGGGCTATCGGTGAGCAGTTCTTC. It specifies CASSTGTSGGAIGEQFF.

This rearrangement joins TRBV3-1 (or the pseudogene TRBV3-2) to TRBJ1-5; D perhaps matches TRBD1 (5 bases). The V gene's germline CDR1 is LGHDT and CDR2 YNNKEL (reference sequence). The CDR3 spans 15 residues. The V end lost 0 bases, the J end lost 8 bases, and 14 bases lay between the germline ends. Here the CDR3 DNA reads TGTGCCAGCAGCCAAGATCCCCGGGGGACGGAGCCCCAGCATTTT. It is translated as CASSQDPRGTEPQHF.

This clone turned up a few times. V is TRBV5-1 and J is TRBJ1-5; D is uncertain. This CDR3 comprises 15 residues. V was cut by 0 bases and J by 6 bases, with 13 bases left in between. Looked up from germline, CDR1 is SGHRS and CDR2 is YFSETQ. The CDR3 reads CASSLERKKSQPQHF. In DNA, the CDR3 is TGCGCCAGCAGCTTGGAAAGAAAGAAGAGTCAGCCCCAGCATTTT.

The chain combines TRBV18 with TRBJ2-5; 7 bases are a match to TRBD1. CDR3 length: 13 amino acids. V gave up 4 bases and J gave up 4 bases; unmatched junction bases: 3. Germline CDR1 and CDR2: KGHSH and LQKENI. Written as DNA, the CDR3 is TGTGCCAGCTCACGGACAGGTCCAGAGACCCAGTACTTC. Residues: CASSRTGPETQYF.

CDR3 DNA sequence: TGTGCCAGCGGACAAGGCCCAGGGGGCGTTCAGCCCCAGCATTTT. It codes for CASGQGPGGVQPQHF. The chain is built from TRBV18 and TRBJ1-5; 8 bases match TRBD1. Germline CDR1 and CDR2: KGHSH and LQKENI. This CDR3 is built from 15 residues. The ends lost 8 bases at V and 6 bases at J; junction bases unmatched: 12. Full variable domain (outside the CDR3, taken from reference TRBV18 and TRBJ1-5): NAGVMQNPRHLVRRRGQEARLRCSPMKGHSHVYWYRQLPEEGLKFMVYLQKENIIDESGMPKERFSAEFPKEGPSILRIQQVVRGDSAAYFCASGQGPGGVQPQHFGDGTRLSIL.

The chain employs TRBV27 and TRBJ1-5; D may be TRBD1 (6 bases). Germline values: CDR1 MNHEY, CDR2 SMNVEV (reference sequence). V lost 0 bases, J lost 0 bases, and 15 bases lay in between. This CDR3 contains 18 residues. The CDR3 spells CASSLSRGADYSNQPQHF. Written as DNA, the CDR3 is TGTGCCAGCAGTTTATCCCGGGGGGCCGACTATAGCAATCAGCCCCAGCATTTT.

This clone appeared once. The chain links TRBV9 to TRBJ2-1; 11 nucleotides align to TRBD2. The V gene end was trimmed by 4 bases and the J gene end by 3 bases; junction bases not matched to a gene: 3. Germline values: CDR1 SGDLS, CDR2 YYNGEE. The CDR3 loop spans 15 amino acids. CDR3 sequence reads: CASSITSGSYNEQFF. As DNA, the CDR3 is TGTGCCAGCAGCATTACTAGCGGGAGCTACAATGAGCAGTTCTTC.

Notes on this clone: The junction and the germline gene differ at one end; a read error may be behind it. The genes are TRBV7-7 and TRBJ2-1; 9 nucleotides align to TRBD2. The CDR3 has 17 residues. Germline CDR1 reads SSHAT; CDR2 reads FNYEAQ (reference sequence). CDR3 loop: CASSLASGAGGDNEQFF. As DNA, the CDR3 is TGTGCTAGCAGCTTAGCATCGGGCGCGGGAGGGGACAATGAGCAGTTCTTC.

The chain is built from TRBV30 and TRBJ2-1; TRBD2 agrees at 9 bases. Germline V gives CDR1 GTSNPN, CDR2 SVGIG (reference sequence). Germline trimming cut 3 bases from V and 9 bases from J; bases unmatched to any gene: 15. This CDR3 contains 16 residues. CDR3 DNA sequence: TGTGCCTGGAGCGCAGAGAGGATTAGCGGGAGCGGTGAGCAGTTCTTC. Protein: CAWSAERISGSGEQFF.